This record looks at one T cell receptor beta chain sequence and its context. What antigen it recognizes has not been identified. No base quality information exists; no much larger clone differs at one position. From a lookup of the germline V gene, CDR1 and CDR2 are ENHRY and SYGVKD. The V end loses 7 bases and the J end loses 7 bases, and a stretch of 16 bases separates them. The CDR3 sequence holds 13 residues, the cysteine and phenylalanine included. Only the CDR3 DNA is retained, 39 bases long and in frame from the first base. The immunoSEQ Assay, a bias-controlled multiplex PCR, was used to amplify TCRbeta CDR3 regions from genomic DNA. As for the authors' bioinformatics: Nucleated cell counts per sample were estimated from amplification of reference gene primers within the assay. Sequence reads were collapsed and filtered to measure the absolute abundance of every unique TCRbeta CDR3 rearrangement. For each sample, productive Simpson clonality was calculated as the square root of Simpson's diversity index across productive rearrangements. Imported from immuneACCESS, the table was reduced by TCRdb to in-frame sequences with V and J called. These copies leave out some clones; in studies compared against another copy, an unresolved V gene accounts for under half, and the cause of the remainder is not known. Clonal size and the V and J genes are those of that table, whereas D and trimming came from the DNA. The table for this sample lists about 49,000 clones; 70% to 85% of them were counted only once. The ten largest account for 13% to 15% of the sample.

Each collaborating institution followed its own protocols to collect whole blood in K2EDTA tubes. For TCRbeta analysis, collaborators shipped samples in one of three forms: frozen whole blood, isolated PBMCs, or DNA extracted from either of those sample types. These data belong to a study of blood T cell repertoires in COVID-19 (TCRdb year 2020). Study-wide context: The collaborator samples originated in the United States, Italy and Spain and spanned the acute and convalescent phases of COVID-19. A freely available public database, intended as a resource for researchers studying the immune response to SARS-CoV-2, is where the repertoires were released. Where available, HLA class I and class II types were taken from metadata supplied by the sample provider and were not determined by assay-based typing. The material from the prospective study consisted of cDNA or gDNA derived from T cells, B-cell-depleted T cells, or PBMCs. Sample metadata almost always included a de-identified subject ID, COVID-19 status, age in years and sex. The dataset comprised deeply sampled blood TCRbeta repertoires from subjects exposed to, actively infected with, or recovered from COVID-19. Samples came from the ongoing ImmuneRACE study (first 160 participants) plus 1,254 subjects from 6 global collaborators.

Paper-wide results and their limitations: The quantity of clinical and demographic metadata differed by source and by participant and was supplied without curation.

Material for sequencing was peripheral blood. The TCR comes from a human donor in a cohort sampled during active COVID-19. This chain is built from TRBV10-3 and TRBJ2-5; the D gene is perhaps TRBD1, from 6 matching bases. The nucleotide sequence is TGTGCCATCAAGCCGGACAGCCCCGGGACCCAGTACTTC. Translated, it reads CAIKPDSPGTQYF.